A single sample is the source of the 18 T cell receptor beta chains below, sequenced in a study of cytomegalovirus exposure and HLA in healthy donors. 60 Vbeta and 13 Jbeta primers were used in PCR. Only in-frame clones appear in the TCRdb table, and some are missing; sequencing was by immunoSEQ multiplex PCR. Among under 200,000 clones listed, approximately 79% were seen once. The specimen was PBMCs. The receptor source for this set is a woman aged 25 to 39 in good health and CMV-seropositive.

The rearrangement joins TRBV11-2 to TRBJ2-5, with a possible D match to TRBD1 (6 bases). Trimming removed 5 bases at V and 4 bases at J, with 14 bases between. This CDR3 region has 14 residues. Germline CDR1 reads SGHAT; CDR2 reads FQNNGV. This CDR3 is CASSLGTGLETQYF. For the CDR3, the DNA is TGTGCCAGCAGCCTGGGTACAGGGCTAGAGACCCAGTACTTC. The complete variable domain, with remaining parts taken from reference TRBV11-2 and TRBJ2-5, reads EAGVAQSPRYKIIEKRQSVAFWCNPISGHATLYWYQQILGQGPKLLIQFQNNGVVDDSQLPKDRFSAERLKGVDSTLKIQPAKLEDSAVYLCASSLGTGLETQYFGPGTRLLVL.

This clone was detected a few times. The chain couples TRBV7-6 to TRBJ1-1; TRBD1 matches 8 bases. V lost 5 bases to trimming and J lost 1 base; unmatched junction nucleotides: 3. Per germline, CDR1 SGHVS and CDR2 FNYEAQ. CDR3 size: 14 residues. The CDR3 sequence is CASSIGTGNTEAFF. As DNA, the CDR3 is TGTGCCAGCAGCATTGGGACAGGGAACACTGAAGCTTTCTTT.

The V gene is TRBV5-1, the J gene TRBJ2-3; TRBD1 might be the D (5 bases). V lost 3 bases and J 1 base, leaving 12 bases between the germline ends. This CDR3 region has 15 residues. Germline assignment: CDR1 SGHRS and CDR2 YFSETQ. The CDR3 spells CASSSGQGGTDTQYF. The CDR3 region has the DNA TGCGCCAGCAGCTCCGGGCAGGGTGGCACAGATACGCAGTATTTT. The full variable domain, in which reference TRBV5-1 and TRBJ2-3 provide the parts outside the CDR3, is KAGVTQTPRYLIKTRGQQVTLSCSPISGHRSVSWYQQTPGQGLQFLFEYFSETQRNKGNFPGRFSGRQFSNSRSEMNVSTLELGDSALYLCASSSGQGGTDTQYFGPGTRLTVL.

This clone was detected only once. The rearrangement links TRBV5-4 to TRBJ2-7; TRBD2 matches at 9 bases. The CDR3 covers 15 residues. Unmatched junction bases numbered 8, after V lost 2 bases and J lost 5 bases. Germline V gene sequence: CDR1 SGHNT, CDR2 YYREEE (reference sequence). The DNA for the CDR3 is TGTGCCAGCAGCTTCCGCGGGGGGGCTAAAGACGAGCAGTACTTC. Residues: CASSFRGGAKDEQYF. Combining the CDR3 with reference TRBV5-4 and TRBJ2-7 gives the whole variable domain ETGVTQSPTHLIKTRGQQVTLRCSSQSGHNTVSWYQQALGQGPQFIFQYYREEENGRGNFPPRFSGLQFPNYSSELNVNALELDDSALYLCASSFRGGAKDEQYFGPGTRLTVT.

This clone was observed a handful of times. V is TRBV11-3 and J is TRBJ2-6; 9 bases line up with TRBD1. The germline gives CDR1 SGHNT, CDR2 YENEEA. The CDR3 consists of 17 residues. V lost 8 bases, J lost 0 bases, and 8 bases stayed unmatched. DNA for the CDR3: TGTGCCAGCCAACCGGGACAGGGCCGCTCTGGGGCCAACGTCCTGACTTTC. Amino acids: CASQPGQGRSGANVLTF.

V and J are TRBV19 and TRBJ1-4; no clear D gene. Germline V gives CDR1 LNHDA, CDR2 SQIVND (reference sequence). The CDR3 extends over 12 amino acids. The V end was cut by 4 bases, the J end by 4 bases, with 4 bases between. The CDR3 DNA is TGTGCCAGTAGTACAATTAATGAAAAACTGTTTTTT. Protein sequence: CASSTINEKLFF.

The chain couples TRBV30 to TRBJ2-7; D perhaps matches TRBD1 (6 bases). CDR1 and CDR2 (germline): GTSNPN, SVGIG (reference sequence). CDR3 length equals 12 residues. V dropped 3 bases and J dropped 0 bases, with 6 bases sitting between them. CDR3 sequence (DNA): TGTGCCTGGAGGGACAGCTCCTACGAGCAGTACTTC. Protein: CAWRDSSYEQYF.

This chain joins TRBV9 and TRBJ2-7; tentative D call: TRBD2 (6 bases). Germline CDR1 and CDR2: SGDLS and YYNGEE. The V and J ends lost 9 bases and 6 bases respectively, with 19 bases between them. The CDR3 has 13 residues. CDR3 protein: CATSGSLEGEQYF. DNA of the CDR3: TGTGCCACATCCGGGTCCCTGGAGGGCGAGCAGTACTTC.

The chain is built from TRBV4-2 and TRBJ1-1; D might be TRBD1 (6 bases). V was cut by 5 bases and J by 4 bases, with 17 bases left in between. The CDR3 runs 15 residues. Germline CDR1 and CDR2: LGHNA and YNFKEQ. CDR3 amino acids: CASSRGGGGTTEAFF. For the CDR3, the DNA is TGTGCCAGCAGCAGAGGTGGCGGGGGCACCACTGAAGCTTTCTTT.

This chain links TRBV4-2 with TRBJ1-1; tentatively, D is TRBD1 (6 bases). This CDR3 region has 14 residues. V shed 5 bases and J shed 8 bases, with 18 bases lying between them. Looked up from germline, CDR1 is LGHNA and CDR2 is YNFKEQ. The CDR3 bases are TGTGCCAGCAGCGGCTTCCAATTGGGGGCGGAAGCTTTCTTT. Its protein is CASSGFQLGAEAFF.

The chain uses TRBV6-5 and TRBJ1-1, with D possibly TRBD1 on 5 matching bases. Germline CDR1 and CDR2: MNHEY and SVGAGI. V lost 6 bases and J 6 bases, leaving 11 bases between the germline ends. This CDR3 spans 12 amino acids. For the CDR3, the DNA is TGTGCCAGCAGAACGACCAGGGCTGAAGCTTTCTTT. Its translation is CASRTTRAEAFF.

The gene calls are TRBV10-2 and TRBJ2-7, with 12 bases fitting TRBD1. J was trimmed by 9 bases and V by 4 bases; bases with no gene match: 10. This CDR3 has 15 amino acids. Germline-derived CDR1 and CDR2 are WSHSY and SAAADI. The CDR3 sequence: CASSVSGQGADGQYF. CDR3 DNA sequence: TGCGCCAGCAGTGTGTCGGGACAGGGGGCAGATGGGCAGTACTTC.

V gene TRBV5-1 combines with J gene TRBJ2-1, with a weak D call TRBD1 (6 bases). The germline V gene encodes CDR1 SGHRS and CDR2 YFSETQ. CDR3 length equals 16 residues. The V end was cut by 0 bases, the J end by 12 bases, with 22 bases between. The CDR3 sequence: CASSLAQGLPVDGQFF. CDR3 in DNA: TGCGCCAGCAGCTTGGCCCAGGGGCTCCCGGTCGATGGGCAGTTCTTC.

The CDR3 DNA sequence: TGTGCCAGCAGCTTATCTTATATGAGGACAGCACTTAGCACAGATACGCAGTATTTT. Translating it yields CASSLSYMRTALSTDTQYF. This chain uses TRBV7-9 with TRBJ2-3; the D gene is possibly TRBD1 (6 bases). The CDR3 loop spans 19 amino acids. The germline V and J ends were trimmed by 2 bases and 0 bases, with 21 bases remaining between them. Germline values: CDR1 SEHNR, CDR2 FQNEAQ (reference sequence).

This clone came up a few times. V and J are TRBV30 and TRBJ2-1, with 15 bases that match TRBD2. Losses at the gene ends were 2 bases for V and 9 bases for J; bases not matched to a gene: 11. The germline V gene has CDR1 GTSNPN and CDR2 SVGIG (reference sequence). The CDR3 has 17 amino acids. DNA of the CDR3: TGTGCCTGGAGTCCCCCGAGGACTAGCGGGAGGGCCGCTGAGCAGTTCTTC. This gives the protein CAWSPPRTSGRAAEQFF.

The chain combines TRBV7-2 with TRBJ2-7; D is possibly TRBD1 (6 bases). CDR3 length equals 14 residues. Germline V gene sequence: CDR1 SGHTA, CDR2 FQGNSA. V was pared by 6 bases and J by 0 bases, with 12 bases between. Here the CDR3 reads CASSGDRYSYEQYF. DNA of the CDR3: TGTGCCAGCAGTGGAGACAGGTACTCCTACGAGCAGTACTTC.

Remarks on this clone: The junction does not match germline at one end; this may be a read error. V is TRBV2 and J is TRBJ2-7; D may be TRBD1 (6 bases). This CDR3 contains 12 residues. Per germline, CDR1 SNHLY and CDR2 FYNNEI. CDR3 region: CASSEDRNEQYF. The CDR3 region has the DNA TGTGCCAGCAGCGAAGACAGGAACGAGCAGTACTTC.

This clone has a handful of counts. The chain is built from TRBV25-1 and TRBJ1-5; maybe TRBD1 (6 bases). The CDR3 is 14 residues long. Germline V CDR1 and CDR2: MGHDK, SYGVNS. The V gene lost 6 bases and the J gene lost 1 base, with 10 bases spanning the gap. CDR3 coding DNA: TGTGCCAGCAGGGGGGCAGGGAGCAATCAGCCCCAGCATTTT. Its protein is CASRGAGSNQPQHF. Full variable domain (rest looked up from reference TRBV25-1 and TRBJ1-5): EADIYQTPRYLVIGTGKKITLECSQTMGHDKMYWYQQDPGMELHLIHYSYGVNSTEKGDLSSESTVSRIRTEHFPLTLESARPSHTSQYLCASRGAGSNQPQHFGDGTRLSIL.